These T cell receptor beta chains were read from a single sample in a study of blood T cell repertoires in COVID-19. Clones were read by immunoSEQ multiplex PCR, and TCRdb kept only the in-frame ones, dropping some. The sample has around 260,000 clones; roughly 86% are singletons. The sample comprised peripheral blood. These receptors all stem from a middle-aged man who had recovered from COVID-19. The conserved cysteine and the conserved F or W are not part of the CDR3 here. The D gene is left open where the match is weak.

>TRBV5-1|-|TRBJ2-1
ASSLLPHEQF
>TRBV15|-|TRBJ1-1
ATSTRGADTEAF
>TRBV4-2|TRBD2|TRBJ2-2
ASSLRLAGRTGELF
>TRBV12-5|TRBD1|TRBJ1-4
ASGPRTGKLF
>TRBV11-3|-|TRBJ2-1
ASSSRAYNEQF
>TRBV3-1/TRBV3-2|TRBD2|TRBJ2-3
ASSQGGPAGARDTQY
>TRBV19|-|TRBJ1-4
ASNGGSSNEKLF
>TRBV6-5|-|TRBJ1-6
ASTSGDAGASPLH
>TRBV4-1|-|TRBJ2-1
ASSQEAGTYNEQF
>TRBV5-6|TRBD2|TRBJ2-7
ASSPVSQRRGVDEQY
>TRBV2|TRBD2|TRBJ2-5
ASNRLAGGETQY
>TRBV6-2/TRBV6-3|-|TRBJ1-2
ASSVGGFGYGYT
>TRBV5-1|-|TRBJ2-7
ASRGHDEQY
>TRBV29-1|-|TRBJ2-5
SVGGVIQETQY
>TRBV11-3|TRBD1|TRBJ2-3
ASSLGTGVTDTQY